This T cell receptor beta chain is drawn from a study of CD8+CD57+ T cells in acquired aplastic anemia. TCR beta VDJ and CDR3 profiling used genomic DNA as template. TCRdb reprocessed the reads via MiXCR and lists one record per CDR3 protein. The sample consists of around 200,000 distinct CDR3 sequences, 63% of them appearing once. General study results and limits: With respect to CD8+ Simpson's diversity, patients and controls did not differ significantly.

Sequencing involved patients with CD8+CD57+ cell expansion previously shown by flow cytometry. For this clonotype: Its antigen remains unknown. It is unclear where the CDR3 begins or ends on the DNA, so no DNA is shown, and the CDR3 is as TCRdb lists it.

This sequence originates from a human donor with aplastic anemia. What was sequenced was sorted CD4+, CD8+, or CD8+CD57+ T cells (not recorded which) from PBMCs.

CDR3 amino acids: CASSPGTALWLHLRF. The J gene is TRBJ2-6, the V gene TRBV11-2; the DNA was not used to check the table's D call, TRBD2. Germline-derived CDR1 and CDR2 are SGHAT and FQNNGV. The CDR3 sequence runs 15 residues, both termini included.